The 21 T cell receptor beta chains reported below all come from one sample, sequenced in a study of monozygotic twins with cystic fibrosis. Sequencing used immunoSEQ multiplex PCR; TCRdb keeps in-frame clones, though not all of them. Found here are some 14,000 clones, nearly 99% of them singletons; the top ten hold around 0.38%. Source material: blood. The receptor source for this set is a girl aged 2 to 9 with cystic fibrosis.

The chain couples TRBV13 to TRBJ2-3; D uncertain. The CDR3 length is 14 residues. V gave up 5 bases and J gave up 0 bases, with 9 bases separating them. Per the germline V gene, CDR1 is PRHDT and CDR2 is FYEKMQ (reference sequence). CDR3 sequence (DNA): TGTGCCAGCAGCCCCCCGACTAGCACAGATACGCAGTATTTT. Amino acid sequence: CASSPPTSTDTQYF.

V gene TRBV10-3 combines with J gene TRBJ2-7; 9 bases are shared with TRBD2. Germline loops: CDR1 ENHRY, CDR2 SYGVKD. The trim removed 5 bases at V and 6 bases at J, leaving 2 bases unmatched. The CDR3 totals 12 residues. The CDR3 region has the DNA TGTGCCATCAGTCGGACTAGCGCCGAGCAGTACTTC. It specifies CAISRTSAEQYF.

This clone was seen just once. V gene TRBV28 combines with J gene TRBJ1-2, with D perhaps matching TRBD1 (5 bases). Germline V lookup: CDR1 MDHEN, CDR2 SYDVKM. The CDR3 sequence is 13 residues long. V shed 5 bases and J shed 8 bases, with 15 bases lying between them. CDR3 in amino acids: CASSLMGRVGYTF. Here the CDR3 DNA reads TGTGCCAGCAGTCTCATGGGACGGGTCGGCTACACCTTC.

This chain connects TRBV7-9 to TRBJ2-7; D not resolved. V dropped 0 bases and J dropped 2 bases, with 17 bases sitting between them. The CDR3 has 17 amino acids. The germline V gene has CDR1 SEHNR and CDR2 FQNEAQ (reference sequence). The CDR3 reads CASSLASRAWDTYEQYF. For the CDR3, the DNA is TGTGCCAGCAGCTTAGCGAGTCGGGCCTGGGATACCTACGAGCAGTACTTC.

This chain joins TRBV10-2 and TRBJ2-7, with 7 bases identical to TRBD1. V lost 7 bases and J lost 2; bases outside the gene matches: 11. The CDR3 has 15 amino acids. The germline CDR1 and CDR2 sequences are WSHSY and SAAADI. CDR3 coding DNA: TGCGCCAGCACAATTAATACAGGGGTCACCTACGAGCAGTACTTC. It is translated as CASTINTGVTYEQYF.

V gene TRBV5-6 combines with J gene TRBJ2-5; weak D call: TRBD1 (7 bases). Germline V gene data show CDR1 as SGHDT and CDR2 as YYEEEE. V was cut by 4 bases and J by 5 bases, with 15 bases left in between. The CDR3 has 14 amino acids. CDR3 bases: TGTGCCAGCAGCCGGGACAGACGGGAGGAGACCCAGTACTTC. Encoded protein: CASSRDRREETQYF.

This CDR3 is CASSVVGGTKNTGELFF. In DNA, the CDR3 is TGTGCCAGCAGCGTAGTGGGAGGGACAAAGAACACCGGGGAGCTGTTTTTT. J is TRBJ2-2 and V is TRBV9, with D tentatively TRBD2 (7 bases). Trimming removed 0 bases at V and 1 base at J, with 13 bases between. Germline V lookup: CDR1 SGDLS, CDR2 YYNGEE. This CDR3 is built from 17 residues.

This chain uses TRBV2 with TRBJ1-2; D possibly corresponds to TRBD1 (5 bases). Trimming removed 9 bases from V and 3 bases from J, with 14 bases in between. The CDR3 contains 13 residues. Germline loops: CDR1 SNHLY, CDR2 FYNNEI. The CDR3 nucleotides are TGTGCCAGGTCCTGGGGCCAGGACTATGGCTACACCTTC. As protein: CARSWGQDYGYTF.

CDR3 amino acids: CASSLVGLARQYF. In DNA, the CDR3 is TGTGCCAGCAGCTTAGTGGGACTAGCTCGGCAGTATTTT. This chain uses TRBV7-2 with TRBJ2-3; 9 positions match TRBD2. The V segment lost 1 base and the J segment 11 bases; nucleotides outside the gene matches: 4. CDR1 is SGHTA and CDR2 is FQGNSA in the germline V gene. This CDR3 has 13 residues.

This clone was seen once. For the CDR3, the DNA is TGCGCCAGCAGCTGGATGGGGACGCAAGAGGAGACCCAGTACTTC. Translating gives CASSWMGTQEETQYF. V gene TRBV5-1 combines with J gene TRBJ2-5; D is perhaps TRBD1 or TRBD2 (5 bases each). The CDR3 runs to 15 residues. Trimming removed 3 bases from V and 5 bases from J, with 17 bases in between. Germline lookup yields CDR1 SGHRS and CDR2 YFSETQ. Full variable domain (missing parts from reference TRBV5-1 and TRBJ2-5): KAGVTQTPRYLIKTRGQQVTLSCSPISGHRSVSWYQQTPGQGLQFLFEYFSETQRNKGNFPGRFSGRQFSNSRSEMNVSTLELGDSALYLCASSWMGTQEETQYFGPGTRLLVL.

The J gene is TRBJ2-5, the V gene TRBV25-1; D gene unclear. Germline V gene data show CDR1 as MGHDK and CDR2 as SYGVNS. The CDR3 consists of 14 residues. The V and J ends lost 8 bases and 5 bases respectively, with 18 bases between them. CDR3 nucleotide sequence: TGTGCCAGCTTATCCGATGCCGATGGGGAGACCCAGTACTTC. Its protein is CASLSDADGETQYF.

The chain uses TRBV27 and TRBJ1-5; D remains ambiguous. V was cut by 3 bases and J by 0 bases, with 9 bases left in between. There are 15 residues in the CDR3. CDR1 MNHEY and CDR2 SMNVEV come from the germline V gene (reference sequence). As DNA, the CDR3 is TGTGCCAGCAGTTTGGTAGGGAATAGCAATCAGCCCCAGCATTTT. Residues: CASSLVGNSNQPQHF.

This clone appeared a single time. The chain has TRBV2 and TRBJ2-4; D perhaps matches TRBD2 (6 bases). This CDR3 contains 15 residues. The germline CDR1 and CDR2 sequences are SNHLY and FYNNEI. Trimming pared 3 bases from V and 0 bases from J, leaving 9 bases between. In DNA, the CDR3 is TGTGCCAGCAGTGAGGGCGGGATAGCCAAAAACATTCAGTACTTC. Translated: CASSEGGIAKNIQYF.

The chain carries TRBV5-1 and TRBJ2-3, with D possibly TRBD2 on 6 matching bases. V dropped 0 bases and J dropped 2 bases, with 10 bases sitting between them. The CDR3 runs 15 residues. Germline V gene lookup returns CDR1 SGHRS and CDR2 YFSETQ. The CDR3 region has the DNA TGCGCCAGCAGCTTGGTCGGGAGTGCCACAGATACGCAGTATTTT. Protein sequence: CASSLVGSATDTQYF.

Only one count was recorded for this clone. The V gene is TRBV19, the J gene TRBJ1-2, with TRBD1 matching over 7 bases. V lost 4 bases and J lost 2; bases outside the gene matches: 4. Germline CDR1 and CDR2: LNHDA and SQIVND (reference sequence). This CDR3 is built from 14 residues. The CDR3 nucleotides are TGTGCCAGTAGTACCCCGGGACAGAACTATGGCTACACCTTC. This sequence encodes CASSTPGQNYGYTF.

The gene calls are TRBV27 and TRBJ1-1; possibly TRBD1 for D (5 bases). There are 16 residues in the CDR3. Germline V gene lookup returns CDR1 MNHEY and CDR2 SMNVEV (reference sequence). V gave up 1 base and J gave up 6 bases, with 18 bases separating them. The CDR3 DNA follows: TGTGCCAGCAGTTTATTATCCCCTGGTGGGGCCGCTGAAGCTTTCTTT. Its translation is CASSLLSPGGAAEAFF.

The chain has TRBV4-1 and TRBJ1-2, with unresolved D. The V gene lost 1 base and the J gene lost 0 bases, with 9 bases spanning the gap. CDR3 length: 15 residues. Germline lookup yields CDR1 MGHRA and CDR2 YSYEKL. Here the CDR3 DNA reads TGCGCCAGCAGCCAAGGCTCTTCGACTAACTATGGCTACACCTTC. This translates into CASSQGSSTNYGYTF.

The V and J genes are TRBV2 and TRBJ2-3; D ambiguous. Trimming pared 1 base from V and 5 bases from J, leaving 13 bases between. Germline CDR1 SNHLY, CDR2 FYNNEI. This CDR3 contains 15 residues. CDR3 in DNA: TGTGCCAGCAGTGAAGACAGTACTGGATTAGATACGCAGTATTTT. Protein product: CASSEDSTGLDTQYF. Variable domain in full (rest from reference TRBV2 and TRBJ2-3): EPEVTQTPSHQVTQMGQEVILRCVPISNHLYFYWYRQILGQKVEFLVSFYNNEISEKSEIFDDQFSVERPDGSNFTLKIRSTKLEDSAMYFCASSEDSTGLDTQYFGPGTRLTVL.

The V call is TRBV5-4, the J call TRBJ1-2; a weak D match, TRBD1 (5 bases). The germline V gene encodes CDR1 SGHNT and CDR2 YYREEE (reference sequence). The CDR3 is made up of 18 amino acids. V gave up 4 bases and J gave up 9 bases, with 31 bases separating them. The CDR3, as DNA: TGTGCCAGCAGCCACGAACAGGCGACTATCTCCTATGGTTGGAGCTACACCTTC. It encodes CASSHEQATISYGWSYTF.

This chain joins TRBV7-2 and TRBJ2-2, with TRBD2 matching over 14 bases. CDR1 SGHTA and CDR2 FQGNSA come from the germline V gene. CDR3 length: 16 residues. The trim removed 3 bases at V and 3 bases at J, leaving 0 bases unmatched. CDR3 sequence: CASSLGLAGDTGELFF. CDR3 sequence (DNA): TGTGCCAGCAGCTTGGGACTAGCGGGGGACACCGGGGAGCTGTTTTTT.

This clone was picked up one time. The gene calls are TRBV19 and TRBJ2-1; D is ambiguous. This CDR3 spans 13 amino acids. Germline assignment: CDR1 LNHDA and CDR2 SQIVND (reference sequence). Trimming removed 1 base at V and 8 bases at J, with 9 bases between. CDR3 region: CASSIVVSHEQFF. The CDR3 coding sequence is TGTGCCAGTAGTATAGTAGTGAGTCATGAGCAGTTCTTC.